Listed below are T cell receptor beta chains from one sample, sequenced in a study of T cell responses to AZD1222 COVID-19 vaccine. Data came from immunoSEQ multiplex PCR; TCRdb stores just in-frame clones and leaves some out. The repertoire holds roughly 110,000 clones, with about 90% as singletons. Sequences were derived from peripheral blood, sampled 28 days after the second AZD1222 dose. These receptors came from an adult who received the AZD1222 COVID-19 vaccine. The CDR3 runs from the conserved cysteine through the conserved F or W.

J gene,V gene,CDR3 protein
TRBJ1-2,TRBV28,CASSFRGTSHYGYTF
TRBJ2-1,TRBV18,CASSPWDLLYNEQFF
TRBJ1-6,TRBV7-8,CASSFGPSGSSYNSPLHF
TRBJ2-3,TRBV2,CAAGMVTDTQYF
TRBJ2-1,TRBV28,CASSLRGQSYSDEQFF
TRBJ1-1,TRBV4-1,CASSQDKLRNTEAFF
TRBJ2-2,TRBV7-2,CASGLSSGITGELFF
TRBJ2-2,TRBV10-2,CASSPSAHATSELFF
TRBJ1-4,TRBV5-1,CASSLARDRATNEKLFF
TRBJ1-5,TRBV19,CASSILEGRRYSNQPQHF
TRBJ2-3,TRBV29-1,CSVAGGRDNTDTQYF
TRBJ2-1,TRBV7-2,CASSFQGRATNEQFF
TRBJ2-2,TRBV25-1,CASSRLAGGGTGELFF
TRBJ2-5,TRBV4-3,CASSQGWGELETQYF
TRBJ2-2,TRBV14,CASSQPSGLAGDTGELFF
TRBJ1-2,TRBV7-2,CASSLPVTSYGYTF
TRBJ2-5,TRBV4-1,CASSPTSTSRKETQYF
TRBJ1-5,TRBV25-1,CASSEFGGNQPQHF
TRBJ2-2,TRBV24-1,CATPGGALNTGELFF
TRBJ1-2,TRBV30,CAWHGGQGAYGYTF
TRBJ2-2,TRBV7-2,CASSSSGRNTGELFF
TRBJ1-2,TRBV2,CASSEYPANYGYTF
TRBJ2-7,TRBV3-1/TRBV3-2,CASSPPGLVSSEQYF
TRBJ1-1,TRBV9,CASSPGYTEAFF
TRBJ1-6,TRBV27,CASSLLAESPLHF
TRBJ2-1,TRBV6-4,CASSDSGVGEQFF
TRBJ2-3,TRBV7-2,CASSLTRSSTDTQYF
TRBJ1-1,TRBV6-5,CASSWDRANTEAFF
TRBJ1-4,TRBV19,CASSTRGPASHEKLFF
TRBJ2-7,TRBV7-2,CASSLEQGRGNEQYF
TRBJ1-1,TRBV18,CASSPRQGGNTEAFF
TRBJ2-1,TRBV4-3,CASSHHGNVRGIGHNEQFF
TRBJ2-7,TRBV6-5,CASIIADRGNYEQYF
TRBJ1-5,TRBV28,CASSPLHQPQHF
TRBJ2-3,TRBV11-2,CASSLDIAGGPSGTDTQYF
TRBJ1-2,TRBV10-3,CAISGGQTYGYTF
TRBJ2-3,TRBV11-3,CASSRRPHDTQYF
TRBJ2-3,TRBV19,CASSLHLAGGGDTQYF
TRBJ1-4,TRBV4-3,CASSQDRGGRGNEKLFF
TRBJ1-5,TRBV2,CASSEQGGQPQHF
TRBJ1-2,TRBV9,CASSAGGNGIGRGYTF
TRBJ1-1,TRBV12-3/TRBV12-4,CASSSRTEAFF
TRBJ2-7,TRBV7-8,CASSSYRGQGDEQYF
TRBJ2-6,TRBV4-2,CASSHPSGANVLTF
TRBJ1-1,TRBV27,CASSFDPGTEAFF
TRBJ1-5,TRBV15,CATSRTRRTAQHF
TRBJ2-7,TRBV6-1,CASSEGLAASYEQYF
TRBJ1-6,TRBV6-5,CASSYQRISPLHF
TRBJ2-7,TRBV7-2,CASGGPYEQYF
TRBJ2-7,TRBV4-1,CASSQDRSAGSYEQYF